This TCR beta chain was captured by sequencing in a study of OX40 agonist ivuxolimab in advanced cancers. Notes on the research overall: Ivuxolimab was a fully human IgG2 agonistic monoclonal antibody targeting the costimulatory receptor OX40 (CD134). Intravenous ivuxolimab was administered to patients every 2 weeks at six dose levels: 0.01, 0.1, 0.3, 1.5, 3 and 10 mg/kg. Of the roughly 52 dose-escalation patients, hepatocellular carcinoma was present in about 19, melanoma in approximately 15, renal cell carcinoma in 9 and head and neck cancer in 9. In the dose-escalation cohort, approximately 83% of patients were male, and the mean age was around 60 years with a range of roughly 23 to 90. Prior anti-PD-1, anti-PD-L1 or anti-CTLA-4 therapy was permitted, and checkpoint inhibitors had been received by more than 35% of dose-escalation patients. Partial responses were achieved by three dose-escalation patients, of whom one had hepatocellular carcinoma and two had cutaneous melanoma. Peripheral TCRbeta sequencing aimed to test whether ivuxolimab altered TCR sequence diversity and caused clonal T-cell expansion. The paper covers the monotherapy dose-escalation part of the phase I ivuxolimab trial, which included N = 52 patients. Paper-wide results and their limitations: Low levels of normalized T-cell clonal expansion were also seen in some nonresponding patients. After ivuxolimab, more expanded clones were found on average in CD8+ T cells than in CD4+ T cells. In partial responders in the 0.1-3.0 mg/kg groups, normalized peripheral clonal expansion was found to be among the lowest, especially among CD8+ T cells. At doses from 0.1 to 3.0 mg/kg, clonal expansion was seen in both CD4+ and CD8+ blood T cells between baseline and week 6. The antigen specificity of the clonally expanded peripheral T cells was not determined.

The trial excluded patients who had a history of autoimmune disease or who were on systemic immunosuppression. Peripheral blood for TCR sequencing was drawn from every dose cohort at baseline, at cycle 4 day 1 and at cycle 7 day 1. Samples came from an open-label, multicenter, first-in-human phase I dose-escalation trial of ivuxolimab. The trial enrolled adults with locally advanced or metastatic head and neck squamous cell, hepatocellular, melanoma or renal cell carcinoma. Before TCR sequencing, CD4+ T cells and CD8+ T cells from peripheral blood were sorted into separate populations. Remarks on this clone: Its antigen remains undetermined. Base qualities are not provided; no much larger clone lies one nucleotide away.

To sequence the TCRbeta CDR3 region, genomic DNA was isolated from the sorted cells. The immunoSEQ Assay was used for sequencing of TCRbeta CDR3 regions. TCRdb obtained this table from immuneACCESS and retained in-frame rearrangements with V and J assigned. These tables miss some clones; where compared with another copy, unresolved V genes account for less than half of the shortfall, and the remainder is unexplained. Here the sample has 55,000 to 75,000 clones; more than 80% occur a single time. Approximately 1.1% of the sample comes from the top ten. For CDR1 and CDR2, the germline V gene (reference sequence) lists SGHKS and YYEKEE. The germline V end is reduced by 4 bases and the J end by 4 bases; junction bases left unmatched: 5. From the cysteine through the phenylalanine, the CDR3 covers 14 amino acids. The only DNA kept is the CDR3, 42 bases in frame from the first base.

The sample consisted of CD4+ or CD8+ T cells sorted from blood, taken in a trial of the OX40 agonist ivuxolimab. The V and J segments used are TRBV5-5 and TRBJ1-2; TRBD1 aligns with 9 central bases. The clonotype was recovered from an adult with an advanced solid tumor such as melanoma, head and neck, liver or kidney cancer. The DNA sequence is TGTGCCAGCAGCCCGGGACAGGGTGGCTATGGCTACACCTTC. Its protein is CASSPGQGGYGYTF.